This T cell receptor beta chain comes out of a study of graft-versus-host responses after intestinal transplantation. For the study at large: Each of the recipients got a multivisceral, liver-intestinal, or isolated intestinal transplant. Induction using anti-thymocyte globulin, followed by tacrolimus and steroids for roughly 3 years, was given to all recipients. Notes on the study in general: Researchers found GvH clones in recipient marrow, and some showed up first in ileum or blood. Peak GvH clone levels in circulation were associated with early post-transplant HvG declines.

The repertoire was sequenced with immunoSEQ multiplex PCR; TCRdb's copy has only in-frame clones and lacks some. The data hold tens of thousands of clones, with roughly 90% observed a single time. Note on this clone: The antigen remains undetermined.

Sample: unstimulated CD8+ T cells sorted from spleen or lymph node cells, taken before intestinal transplant. The receptor was derived from a human donor who received an intestinal transplant.

This CDR3 reads CASSLTVGSYEQYF. The DNA of the CDR3 is TGTGCCAGCAGCTTGACGGTCGGGAGCTACGAGCAGTACTTC. The chain combines TRBV7-6 with TRBJ2-7, with D possibly being TRBD2 (6 bases). Per the germline V gene, CDR1 is SGHVS and CDR2 is FNYEAQ. V lost 3 bases and J lost 3, with 12 bases in between. This CDR3 comprises 14 residues.